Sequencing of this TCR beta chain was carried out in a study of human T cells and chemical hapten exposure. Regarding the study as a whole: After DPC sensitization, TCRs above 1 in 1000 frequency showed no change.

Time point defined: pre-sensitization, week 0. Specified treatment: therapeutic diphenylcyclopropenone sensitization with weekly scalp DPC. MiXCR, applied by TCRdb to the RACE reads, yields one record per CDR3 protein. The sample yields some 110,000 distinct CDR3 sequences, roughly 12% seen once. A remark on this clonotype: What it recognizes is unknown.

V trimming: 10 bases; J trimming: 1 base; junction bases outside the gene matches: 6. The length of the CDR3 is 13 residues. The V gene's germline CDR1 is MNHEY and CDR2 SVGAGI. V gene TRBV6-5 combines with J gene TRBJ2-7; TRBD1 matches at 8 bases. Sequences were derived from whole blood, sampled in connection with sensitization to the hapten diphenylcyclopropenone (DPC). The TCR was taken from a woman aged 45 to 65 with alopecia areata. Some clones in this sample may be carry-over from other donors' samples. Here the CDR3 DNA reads TGTGCCACCCGTCGGACAGGGTCCTACGAGCAGTACTTC. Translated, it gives CATRRTGSYEQYF.